One sample yielded the 5 T cell receptor beta chains listed below, sequenced in a study of cytomegalovirus exposure and HLA in healthy donors. Sequencing used immunoSEQ multiplex PCR; TCRdb keeps in-frame clones, though not all of them. This table has under 75,000 clones, around 97% appearing once. The sequenced sample consisted of PBMCs. The receptor source for this set is a woman between 18 and 29 years old in good health and CMV-seropositive.

The chain links TRBV30 to TRBJ1-1; D is uncertain. This CDR3 is built from 13 residues. CDR1 and CDR2 from the germline V gene are GTSNPN and SVGIG (reference sequence). Trimming shortened V by 4 bases and J by 1 base, and 10 bases separated the two germline ends. The chain's CDR3 is CAWTRRGNTEAFF. CDR3 DNA: TGTGCCTGGACCCGACGAGGGAACACTGAAGCTTTCTTT. Drawing the rest from reference TRBV30 and TRBJ1-1, the complete variable domain is SQTIHQWPATLVQPVGSPLSLECTVEGTSNPNLYWYRQAAGRGLQLLFYSVGIGQISSEVPQNLSASRPQDRQFILSSKKLLLSDSGFYLCAWTRRGNTEAFFGQGTRLTVV.

The chain recombines TRBV19 with TRBJ2-7, with 10 nucleotides matching TRBD2. With V trimmed by 6 bases and J by 2 bases, 1 base remained unmatched. CDR3 length: 13 residues. Germline CDR1 reads LNHDA; CDR2 reads SQIVND (reference sequence). CDR3 sequence reads: CASRLAGPYEQYF. CDR3 in DNA: TGTGCCAGTAGACTAGCGGGACCCTACGAGCAGTACTTC.

V gene TRBV5-1 combines with J gene TRBJ2-4; a possible D gene is TRBD2 (6 bases). The CDR3 runs 16 residues. CDR1 is SGHRS and CDR2 is YFSETQ in the germline V gene. V shed 0 bases and J shed 0 bases, with 10 bases lying between them. The CDR3 region has the DNA TGCGCCAGCAGCTTGGCCGCAGCGGGAGCCAAAAACATTCAGTACTTC. Protein product: CASSLAAAGAKNIQYF.

The chain combines TRBV5-3 with TRBJ1-3; D gene uncertain. TRBV5-3 is filed as an ORF, its function uncertain. CDR3 length equals 16 residues. The V gene lost 1 base and the J gene lost 0 bases, with 11 bases spanning the gap. CDR3 in amino acids: CARSLTETHSGNTIYF. The CDR3 DNA follows: TGTGCCAGAAGCTTGACGGAGACTCACTCTGGAAACACCATATATTTT.

The V and J genes are TRBV9 and TRBJ1-2; D call uncertain. V was trimmed by 6 bases and J by 0 bases, leaving 12 bases between them. CDR1 and CDR2 (germline): SGDLS, YYNGEE. This CDR3 has 14 residues. The CDR3 DNA follows: TGTGCCAGCACAGCGGGCGTTACTAACTATGGCTACACCTTC. Amino acids: CASTAGVTNYGYTF.